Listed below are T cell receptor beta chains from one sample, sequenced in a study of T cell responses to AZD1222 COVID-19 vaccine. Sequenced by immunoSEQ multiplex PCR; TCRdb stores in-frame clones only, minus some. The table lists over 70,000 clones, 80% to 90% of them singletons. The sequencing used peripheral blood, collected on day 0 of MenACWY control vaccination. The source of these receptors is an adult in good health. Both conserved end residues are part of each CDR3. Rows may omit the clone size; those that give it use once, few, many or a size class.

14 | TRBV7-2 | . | CASSLDRGDQPQHF
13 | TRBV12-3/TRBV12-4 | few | CASTTSGGLRGYF
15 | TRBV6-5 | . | CASSQLSSGSGEQFF
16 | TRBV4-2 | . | CASSQDGGRANYGYTF
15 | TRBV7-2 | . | CASSPQGVIRTEAFF
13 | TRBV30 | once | CAWSSLANYGYTF
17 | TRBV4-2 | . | CASSLGAASSGHNEQFF
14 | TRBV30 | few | CAWSEPGGDQPQHF
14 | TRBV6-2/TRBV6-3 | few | CASSYAGENTEAFF
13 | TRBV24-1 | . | CATSRDGQETQYF
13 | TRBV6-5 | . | CASSYSIGAEQYF
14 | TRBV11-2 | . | CASSLGQLSDTQYF
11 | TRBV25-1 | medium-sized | CASSPGGEQFF
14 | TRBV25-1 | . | CASSDRGGTDTQYF
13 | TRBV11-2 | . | CASSLAGNTEAFF
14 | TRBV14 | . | CASSRGTSGYEQYF
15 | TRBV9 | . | CASSVEGGNTGELFF
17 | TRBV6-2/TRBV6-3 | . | CASSYSTPDQPSYEQYF
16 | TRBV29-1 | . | CSVGGGPSKVTGELFF
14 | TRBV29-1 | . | CSVEDSLRNYGYTF
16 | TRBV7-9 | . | CASSTYRGLGTDTQYF
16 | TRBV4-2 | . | CASSQDYSGGSNTQYF
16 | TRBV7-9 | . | CASSFLRLGSSGELFF
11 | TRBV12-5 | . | CASGLVHEQYF
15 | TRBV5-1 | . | CASSLDGYSNQPQHF
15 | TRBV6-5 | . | CASSYTRGGGETQYF
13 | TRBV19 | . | CASSIRVKETQYF
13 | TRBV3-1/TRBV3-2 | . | CASGDGRNYGYTF
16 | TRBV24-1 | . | CATVGAGTEGAIEQFF
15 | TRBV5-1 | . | CASSLDSGTNQPQHF
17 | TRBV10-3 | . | CAISGQTGRTINYGYTF
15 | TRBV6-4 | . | CASRSQDRKQQPQHF
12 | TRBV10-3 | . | CAISQAGSEAFF
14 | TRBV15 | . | CATRDRDPGNTIYF
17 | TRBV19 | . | CASSTQGRDEWNQPQHF
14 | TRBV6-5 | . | CASSSTGPYQPQHF
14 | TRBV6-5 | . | CASQRQLSNYGYTF
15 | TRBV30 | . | CAWSYGGSSYQPQHF
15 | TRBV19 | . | CASSAGTGRNYGYTF
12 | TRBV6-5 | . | CAITATNEKLFF
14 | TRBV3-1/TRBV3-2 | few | CASSREARSTEAFF
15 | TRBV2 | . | CAWSVRDRGPNEQFF
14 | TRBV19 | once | CASSSRTEYQPQHF
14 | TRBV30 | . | CAWSVGIGGDTQYF
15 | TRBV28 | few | CASSAPGGLGYEQYF
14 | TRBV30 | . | CAWTFLTNTGELFF
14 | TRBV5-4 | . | CASSPVVSTYEQYF
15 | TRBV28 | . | CASSLSSGTSDEQFF
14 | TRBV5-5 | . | CASGLGRSGYGYTF
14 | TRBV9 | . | CASSEAAGYQPQHF
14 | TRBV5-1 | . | CASSLVAQGYEQYF